Listed below are T cell receptor beta chains from one sample, sequenced in a study of blood T cell repertoires in COVID-19. TCRdb's copy holds only in-frame clones and misses some; the assay was immunoSEQ multiplex PCR. Here the sample spans fewer than 200,000 clones, around 85% being singletons. Input material: peripheral blood. The receptors here all came from a middle-aged man with active or convalescent COVID-19. CDR3s include the opening cysteine and the closing phenylalanine or tryptophan. The D gene is left open where the match is weak. Size tells how often a clone was seen (once, few, many) or the class of an expanded clone, and some rows leave it out.

>.|.|TRBJ2-7|TRBV3-1/TRBV3-2
CASSQGQGIDEQYF
TGTGCCAGCAGCCAGGGGCAGGGTATCGACGAGCAGTACTTC
>.|.|TRBJ2-1|TRBV11-2
CASSSNNYGNEQFF
TGTGCCAGCAGCTCTAACAACTATGGCAATGAGCAGTTCTTC
>few|TRBD1|TRBJ2-3|TRBV5-6
CASSSPLQGAMADTQYF
TGTGCCAGCAGCTCACCGCTGCAGGGGGCAATGGCAGATACGCAGTATTTT
>.|TRBD1|TRBJ1-3|TRBV5-1
CASSLMTGSGNTIYF
TGCGCCAGCAGCCTAATGACAGGGTCCGGAAACACCATATATTTT
>.|TRBD2|TRBJ2-5|TRBV7-9
CAMGLAGGETQYF
TGTGCCATGGGACTAGCGGGAGGGGAGACCCAGTACTTC
>.|.|TRBJ1-1|TRBV28
CASSWLRENTEAFF
TGTGCCAGCAGTTGGCTGCGGGAGAACACTGAAGCTTTCTTT
>few|.|TRBJ1-6|TRBV3-1/TRBV3-2
CASSQAPRSSYNSPLHF
TGTGCCAGCAGCCAAGCCCCCAGAAGCTCCTATAATTCACCCCTCCACTTT
>.|.|TRBJ1-1|TRBV7-2
CASSLQEHTEAFF
TGTGCCAGCAGCTTACAGGAACACACTGAAGCTTTCTTT
>.|.|TRBJ1-4|TRBV5-5
CASSLTEEKLFF
TGTGCCAGCAGCCTAACCGAAGAAAAACTGTTTTTT
>.|TRBD1|TRBJ2-7|TRBV15
CATSRGGTGSHEQYF
TGTGCCACCAGCAGAGGGGGGACAGGATCGCACGAGCAGTACTTC
>.|TRBD1|TRBJ1-2|TRBV28
CASSDRGVNYGYTF
TGTGCCAGCAGCGACAGGGGGGTCAACTATGGCTACACCTTC
>.|.|TRBJ1-1|TRBV6-5
CASSPWNTEAFF
TGTGCCAGCAGTCCTTGGAACACTGAAGCTTTCTTT
>.|.|TRBJ1-2|TRBV7-2
CASSLESRGANYGYTF
TGTGCCAGCAGCTTAGAGTCCAGGGGAGCTAACTATGGCTACACCTTC
>.|TRBD1|TRBJ1-2|TRBV6-5
CASRTGTGGYGGYTF
TGTGCCAGCCGAACGGGCACAGGGGGCTACGGTGGCTACACCTTC
>once|.|TRBJ1-1|TRBV28
CASSLADMNTEAFF
TGTGCCAGCAGTTTAGCGGATATGAACACTGAAGCTTTCTTT
>.|TRBD2|TRBJ2-2|TRBV11-1
CASSWGLAAGELFF
TGTGCCAGCAGCTGGGGACTAGCGGCCGGGGAGCTGTTTTTT
>.|TRBD1|TRBJ1-5|TRBV2
CASNRGIDQPQHF
TGTGCCAGCAACAGGGGGATAGATCAGCCCCAGCATTTT
>.|TRBD1|TRBJ1-2|TRBV6-5
CASSYDEGARYGYTF
TGTGCCAGCAGTTACGACGAGGGGGCGCGGTATGGCTACACCTTC
>.|.|TRBJ2-2|TRBV9
CASSPFQGTTGELFF
TGTGCCAGCAGCCCCTTCCAGGGGACAACCGGGGAGCTGTTTTTT
>.|TRBD1|TRBJ1-5|TRBV7-2
CASSLEAVTGIQPQHF
TGTGCCAGCAGCTTAGAGGCTGTGACAGGGATTCAGCCCCAGCATTTT
>many|.|TRBJ2-1|TRBV7-2
CASSLIDLQFF
TGTGCCAGCAGCCTCATAGATCTGCAGTTCTTC
>.|.|TRBJ2-7|TRBV5-1
CASSSGGTYEQYF
TGCGCCAGCAGCTCTGGCGGGACCTACGAGCAGTACTTC
>.|TRBD1|TRBJ1-1|TRBV19
CASSPRTGGSGTEAFF
TGTGCCAGTAGTCCTCGGACAGGGGGCTCGGGGACTGAAGCTTTCTTT
>.|TRBD1|TRBJ1-2|TRBV7-2
CASSRTTGDYGYTF
TGTGCCAGCAGCCGGACCACAGGGGATTATGGCTACACCTTC
>once|TRBD2|TRBJ2-7|TRBV27
CASTKLAGGPGEQYF
TGTGCCAGCACCAAACTAGCGGGAGGGCCGGGAGAGCAGTACTTC
>.|.|TRBJ1-3|TRBV29-1
CSAEGGATGNTIYF
TGCAGCGCCGAGGGGGGGGCTACTGGAAACACCATATATTTT
>once|TRBD1|TRBJ1-5|TRBV9
CASSVDPGGDQPQHF
TGTGCCAGCAGCGTAGATCCAGGGGGCGATCAGCCCCAGCATTTT
>.|.|TRBJ2-1|TRBV7-9
CASSFSQIQQFSYNEQFF
TGTGCCAGCAGCTTCTCGCAAATCCAACAGTTCTCCTACAATGAGCAGTTCTTC
>few|.|TRBJ2-7|TRBV4-3
CASSQEEGRYAYEQYF
TGCGCCAGCAGCCAAGAAGAGGGGAGGTATGCCTACGAGCAGTACTTC
>.|.|TRBJ2-7|TRBV2
CASSERGGDYEQYF
TGTGCCAGCAGTGAAAGGGGGGGGGACTACGAGCAGTACTTC
>.|.|TRBJ2-1|TRBV15
CATSRVFESEQFF
TGTGCCACCAGCAGAGTCTTTGAGTCGGAGCAGTTCTTC
>.|TRBD1|TRBJ1-6|TRBV28
CASSPGTGLNSPLHF
TGTGCCAGCAGTCCCGGGACAGGTCTGAATTCACCCCTCCACTTT
>.|.|TRBJ1-2|TRBV19
CASSTVTKWLYGYTF
TGTGCCAGTAGTACGGTAACTAAGTGGCTTTATGGCTACACCTTC
>.|TRBD2|TRBJ2-3|TRBV3-1/TRBV3-2
CASSRTSGSLNTQYF
TGTGCCAGCAGCCGGACTAGCGGGAGTCTGAATACGCAGTATTTT
>.|.|TRBJ2-7|TRBV29-1
CSVRQYSYEQYF
TGCAGCGTTAGACAGTACTCCTACGAGCAGTACTTC
>.|TRBD2|TRBJ2-1|TRBV28
CASSWPRTSGEQFF
TGTGCCAGCAGTTGGCCCCGGACTAGCGGGGAGCAGTTCTTC
>.|.|TRBJ2-1|TRBV30
CAWSGGLTPEQFF
TGTGCCTGGAGTGGGGGACTCACACCTGAGCAGTTCTTC
>once|.|TRBJ1-1|TRBV30
CAWSVQGNTEAFF
TGTGCCTGGAGTGTACAGGGAAACACTGAAGCTTTCTTT
>.|.|TRBJ2-1|TRBV6-5
CASSRGLVSYNEQFF
TGTGCCAGCAGTCGTGGACTCGTCTCCTACAATGAGCAGTTCTTC
>.|TRBD1|TRBJ1-2|TRBV12-3/TRBV12-4
CASSFDRGSYTF
TGTGCCAGCAGTTTTGACAGGGGAAGCTACACCTTC
>.|.|TRBJ1-1|TRBV7-2
CASSRDRFHTEAFF
TGTGCCAGCAGCCGCGACAGGTTTCACACTGAAGCTTTCTTT
>.|TRBD1|TRBJ1-6|TRBV3-1/TRBV3-2
CASSPRQGGSVNSPLHF
TGTGCCAGCAGCCCTAGACAGGGCGGTTCGGTTAATTCACCCCTCCACTTT
>.|.|TRBJ1-5|TRBV3-1/TRBV3-2
CASSQDEGNQPQHF
TGTGCCAGCAGCCAAGACGAGGGAAACCAGCCCCAGCATTTT
>.|.|TRBJ2-7|TRBV30
CAWGRGTYEQYF
TGTGCCTGGGGGAGGGGGACCTACGAGCAGTACTTC
>.|.|TRBJ2-1|TRBV9
CASSPLGAHEQFF
TGTGCCAGCAGCCCCTTGGGGGCCCATGAGCAGTTCTTC
>.|.|TRBJ1-1|TRBV6-2/TRBV6-3
CASSSYSGENTEAFF
TGTGCCAGCAGTTCCTATTCGGGAGAGAACACTGAAGCTTTCTTT
>.|TRBD2|TRBJ2-5|TRBV14
CASSQRRGVETQYF
TGTGCCAGCAGCCAACGGCGGGGGGTAGAGACCCAGTACTTC
>.|.|TRBJ2-7|TRBV7-2
CASSFVGRNPYEQYF
TGTGCCAGCAGCTTCGTGGGGCGGAACCCCTACGAGCAGTACTTC
>.|.|TRBJ1-2|TRBV5-6
CASSRQLSDNYGYTF
TGTGCCAGCAGCCGACAGTTAAGCGATAACTATGGCTACACCTTC